The 2 T cell receptor beta chains below come from one sample, sequenced in a study of radiotherapy plus CTLA-4 blockade in lung cancer. Produced via immunoSEQ multiplex PCR; TCRdb's table is partial and in-frame only. The profile covers roughly 130,000 clones, with about 90% appearing a single time and about 7% taken by the ten largest. This material consisted of peripheral blood, taken from a patient treated with radiotherapy plus ipilimumab. The origin of the receptors is a human donor with non-small cell lung cancer that progressed on radiotherapy plus ipilimumab.

The chain couples TRBV5-4 to TRBJ2-5, with D hard to call. The CDR3 sequence is 13 residues long. V was shortened by 0 bases and J by 4 bases, with 7 bases between the two germline ends. Germline V CDR1 and CDR2: SGHNT, YYREEE (reference sequence). The CDR3 DNA sequence: TGTGCCAGCAGCTTGGAAGGGCGAGAGACCCAGTACTTC. As protein: CASSLEGRETQYF.

The chain recombines TRBV27 with TRBJ2-3; TRBD2 aligns across 8 bases. The germline V gene encodes CDR1 MNHEY and CDR2 SMNVEV (reference sequence). This CDR3 region has 17 residues. With 10 bases clipped from V and 0 bases from J, the junction kept 15 bases outside the gene matches. The DNA for the CDR3 is TGTGCCAACAGCCTAACCCCCACTAGCGGAAGCACAGATACGCAGTATTTT. This encodes CANSLTPTSGSTDTQYF.